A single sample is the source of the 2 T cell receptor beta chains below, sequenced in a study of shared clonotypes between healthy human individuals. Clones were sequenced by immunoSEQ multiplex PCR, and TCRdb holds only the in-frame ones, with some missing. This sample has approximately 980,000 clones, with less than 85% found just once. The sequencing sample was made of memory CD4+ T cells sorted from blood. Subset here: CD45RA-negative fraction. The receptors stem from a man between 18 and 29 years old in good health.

The CDR3 DNA is TGCACCCCCTGGCCGCCCAACTCTGGGGCCAACGTCCTGACTTTC. It yields the protein CTPWPPNSGANVLTF. The chain recombines TRBV29-1 with TRBJ2-6; no reliable D call. Germline CDR1 and CDR2: SQVTM and ANQGSEA. The CDR3 runs to 15 residues.

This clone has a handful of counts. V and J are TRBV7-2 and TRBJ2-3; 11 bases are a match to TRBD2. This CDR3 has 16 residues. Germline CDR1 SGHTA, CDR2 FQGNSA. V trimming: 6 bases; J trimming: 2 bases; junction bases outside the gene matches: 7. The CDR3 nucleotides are TGTGCCAGCAGATTGTTGACTAGCGGGAACACAGATACGCAGTATTTT. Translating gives CASRLLTSGNTDTQYF. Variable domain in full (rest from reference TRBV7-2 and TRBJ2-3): GAGVSQSPSNKVTEKGKDVELRCDPISGHTALYWYRQSLGQGLEFLIYFQGNSAPDKSGLPSDRFSAERTGGSVSTLTIQRTQQEDSAVYLCASRLLTSGNTDTQYFGPGTRLTVL.